This T cell receptor beta chain appears in the sequencing data of a study of cytomegalovirus exposure and HLA in healthy donors. Study observations and caveats: TCR beta V segments were, for the most part, productive about 87% or about 30% of the time in an earlier analysis.

Note on this clone: Its antigen is currently unknown.

The CDR3 is 15 amino acids. The V and J ends lost 4 bases and 5 bases, in that order; junction bases with no gene match: 9. Germline values: CDR1 SGHNT, CDR2 YYREEE (reference sequence). At collection, donors were nominally healthy, but unrecorded immune exposures were probable. PCR amplification relied on 60 Vbeta primers (plus 13 Jbeta primers). Sequenced by immunoSEQ multiplex PCR; TCRdb stores in-frame clones only, minus some. The sample yields about 200,000 clones, 75% to 85% seen once. Sequencing was performed on PBMCs. The clonotype was recovered from a girl under 18 in good health and CMV-seronegative. V gene TRBV5-4 combines with J gene TRBJ1-2; TRBD1 matches at 9 bases. The DNA for the CDR3 is TGTGCCAGCAGCATACAGGGACAGGGAAGTTATGGCTACACCTTC. Translating gives CASSIQGQGSYGYTF.